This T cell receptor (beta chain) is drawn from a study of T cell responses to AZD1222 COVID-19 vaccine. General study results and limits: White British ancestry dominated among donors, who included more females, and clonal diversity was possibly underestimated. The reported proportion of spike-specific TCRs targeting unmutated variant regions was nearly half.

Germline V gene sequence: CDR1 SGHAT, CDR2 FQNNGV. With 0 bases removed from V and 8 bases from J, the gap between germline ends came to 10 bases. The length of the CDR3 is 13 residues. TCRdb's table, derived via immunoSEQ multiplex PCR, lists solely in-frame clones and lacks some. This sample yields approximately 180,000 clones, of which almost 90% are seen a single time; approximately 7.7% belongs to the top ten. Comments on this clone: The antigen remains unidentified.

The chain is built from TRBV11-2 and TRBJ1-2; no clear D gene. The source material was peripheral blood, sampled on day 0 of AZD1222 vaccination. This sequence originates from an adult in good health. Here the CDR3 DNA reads TGTGCCAGCAGCTTAGATGCAGTTGGAGGCTACACCTTC. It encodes CASSLDAVGGYTF.